This T cell receptor beta chain was captured by sequencing in a study of blood T cells in healthy people across ages. Trimming took off 1 base at V and 0 bases at J, with 10 bases between the two ends. The CDR3 has 16 amino acids. Germline-derived CDR1 and CDR2 are MGHRA and YSYEKL. The authors isolated at least 6 million PBMCs per sample. General observations from the study: Considered underestimates were the diversity estimates obtained from one million T cells.

This clonotype was recorded at least ten times. Its specificity is unknown. Primed by a sample-barcoded 5' primer and a J-beta primer mix, a second PCR proceeded for about 7 to 11 cycles. TCRdb reprocessed the 5' RACE reads with MiXCR, giving one entry per CDR3 protein. The repertoire holds under 850,000 distinct CDR3 sequences, with about 37% as singletons. The chain is built from TRBV4-1 and TRBJ1-5, with D hard to call. The receptor comes from a man aged 18 to 35 in good health. Material for sequencing was blood. The CDR3 protein is CASSQVIPVSNQPQHF. In nucleotides, the CDR3 is TGCGCCAGCAGCCAAGTTATCCCAGTTAGCAATCAGCCCCAGCATTTT.